This paragraph reports one T cell receptor (beta chain). The data were obtained in a study of blood T cell repertoires in COVID-19. Measured with immunoSEQ multiplex PCR; TCRdb has only the in-frame clones, and not every one. The table shows more than 85,000 clones, with 80% to 95% occurring only once. Germline lookup yields CDR1 MDHEN and CDR2 SYDVKM. V lost 10 bases and J lost 0; bases outside the gene matches: 4. The CDR3 covers 13 residues. The material sequenced was peripheral blood. The genes are TRBV28 and TRBJ2-7; 9 positions agree with TRBD1. This TCR came from a man aged 65 to 79 with acute or convalescent COVID-19. The CDR3 is CATGQGSSYEQYF. The DNA for the CDR3 is TGTGCCACAGGACAGGGGAGCTCCTACGAGCAGTACTTC. Full variable domain (remainder filled in from reference TRBV28 and TRBJ2-7): DVKVTQSSRYLVKRTGEKVFLECVQDMDHENMFWYRQDPGLGLRLIYFSYDVKMKEKGDIPEGYSVSREKKERFSLILESASTNQTSMYLCATGQGSSYEQYFGPGTRLTVT.